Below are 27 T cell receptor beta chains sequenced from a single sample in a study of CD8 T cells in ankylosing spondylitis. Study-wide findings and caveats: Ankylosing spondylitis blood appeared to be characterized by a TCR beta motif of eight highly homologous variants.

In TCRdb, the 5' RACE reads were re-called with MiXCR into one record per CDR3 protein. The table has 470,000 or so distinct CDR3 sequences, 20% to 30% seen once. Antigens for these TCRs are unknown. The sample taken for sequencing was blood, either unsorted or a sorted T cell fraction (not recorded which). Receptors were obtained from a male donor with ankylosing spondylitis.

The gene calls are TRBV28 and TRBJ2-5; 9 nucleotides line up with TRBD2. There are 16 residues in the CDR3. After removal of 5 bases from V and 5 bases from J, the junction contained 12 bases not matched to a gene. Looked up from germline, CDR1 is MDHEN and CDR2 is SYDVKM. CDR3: CASSPLFSSGKETQYF. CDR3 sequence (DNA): TGTGCCAGCAGTCCCCTTTTTTCTAGCGGGAAGGAGACCCAGTACTTC.

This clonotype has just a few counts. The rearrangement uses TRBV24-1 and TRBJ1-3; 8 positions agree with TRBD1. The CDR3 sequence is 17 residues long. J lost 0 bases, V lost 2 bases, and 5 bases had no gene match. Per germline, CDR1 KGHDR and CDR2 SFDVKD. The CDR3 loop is CATSDSAGTGSGNTIYF. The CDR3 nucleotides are TGTGCCACCAGTGATTCCGCCGGGACAGGCTCTGGAAACACCATATATTTT.

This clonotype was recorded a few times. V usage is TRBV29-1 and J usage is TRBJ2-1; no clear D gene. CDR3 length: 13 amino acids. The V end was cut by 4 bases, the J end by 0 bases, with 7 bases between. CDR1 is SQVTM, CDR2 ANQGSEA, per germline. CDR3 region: CSVGKSSYNEQFF. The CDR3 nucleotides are TGCAGCGTTGGAAAGAGCTCCTACAATGAGCAGTTCTTC.

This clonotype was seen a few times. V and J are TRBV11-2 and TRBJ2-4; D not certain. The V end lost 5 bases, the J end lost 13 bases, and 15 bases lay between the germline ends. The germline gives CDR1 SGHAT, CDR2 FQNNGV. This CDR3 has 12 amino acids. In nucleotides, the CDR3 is TGTGCCAGCAGCCCGGGCCGGGCTTCACAGTACTTC. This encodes CASSPGRASQYF. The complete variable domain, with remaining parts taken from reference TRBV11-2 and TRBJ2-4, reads EAGVAQSPRYKIIEKRQSVAFWCNPISGHATLYWYQQILGQGPKLLIQFQNNGVVDDSQLPKDRFSAERLKGVDSTLKIQPAKLEDSAVYLCASSPGRASQYFGAGTRLSVL.

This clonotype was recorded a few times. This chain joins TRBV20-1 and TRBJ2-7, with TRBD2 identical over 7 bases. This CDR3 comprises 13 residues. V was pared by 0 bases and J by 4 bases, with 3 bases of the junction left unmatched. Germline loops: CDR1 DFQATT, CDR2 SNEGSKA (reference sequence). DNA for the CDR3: TGCAGTGCTAGAGATAGAGCGGGGTACGAGCAGTACTTC. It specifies CSARDRAGYEQYF.

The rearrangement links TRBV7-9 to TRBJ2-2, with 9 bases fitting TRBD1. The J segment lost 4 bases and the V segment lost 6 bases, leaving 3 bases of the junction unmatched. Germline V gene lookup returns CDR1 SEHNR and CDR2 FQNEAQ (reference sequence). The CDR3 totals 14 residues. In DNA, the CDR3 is TGTGCCAGCAGGGAGACAGGGGGCACCGGGGAGCTGTTTTTT. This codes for CASRETGGTGELFF.

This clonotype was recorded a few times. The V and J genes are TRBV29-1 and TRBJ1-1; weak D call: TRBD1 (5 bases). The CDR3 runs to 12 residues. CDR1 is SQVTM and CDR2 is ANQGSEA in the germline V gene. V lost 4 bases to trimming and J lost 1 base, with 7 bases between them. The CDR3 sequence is CSVADRNTEAFF. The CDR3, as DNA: TGCAGCGTTGCCGACAGGAACACTGAAGCTTTCTTT. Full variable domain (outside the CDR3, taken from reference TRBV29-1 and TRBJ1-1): SAVISQKPSRDICQRGTSLTIQCQVDSQVTMMFWYRQQPGQSLTLIATANQGSEATYESGFVIDKFPISRPNLTFSTLTVSNMSPEDSSIYLCSVADRNTEAFFGQGTRLTVV.

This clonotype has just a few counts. The CDR3 DNA reads TGTGCCAGCAGCAGAGGGGGGGGTTGGGACATTCAGTACTTC. It encodes CASSRGGGWDIQYF. The V call is TRBV3-1, the J call TRBJ2-4, with D maybe TRBD2 (7 bases). Trimming shortened V by 5 bases and J by 8 bases, and 16 bases separated the two germline ends. CDR3 length equals 14 residues. From germline, CDR1 is LGHDT and CDR2 YNNKEL (reference sequence).

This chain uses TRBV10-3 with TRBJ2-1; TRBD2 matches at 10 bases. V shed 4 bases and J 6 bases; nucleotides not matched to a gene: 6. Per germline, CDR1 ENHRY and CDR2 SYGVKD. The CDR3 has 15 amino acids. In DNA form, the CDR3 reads TGTGCCATCAGTGTGAGCGGGAGGGCCTTCAATGAGCAGTTCTTC. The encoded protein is CAISVSGRAFNEQFF.

CDR3 in amino acids: CATSDSGRQGNTEAFF. DNA of the CDR3: TGTGCCACCAGTGATTCAGGGCGACAGGGGAACACTGAAGCTTTCTTT. The chain uses TRBV24-1 and TRBJ1-1; TRBD1 matches at 7 bases. J gave up 1 base and V 2 bases, and 6 bases lay outside the gene matches. CDR1 is KGHDR and CDR2 is SFDVKD in the germline V gene. The CDR3 loop spans 16 amino acids.

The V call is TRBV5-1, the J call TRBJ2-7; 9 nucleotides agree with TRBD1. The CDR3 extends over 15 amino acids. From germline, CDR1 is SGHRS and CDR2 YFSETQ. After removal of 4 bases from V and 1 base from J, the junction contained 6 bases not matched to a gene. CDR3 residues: CASSQTGQGSYEQYF. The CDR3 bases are TGCGCCAGCAGCCAAACGGGACAGGGTTCCTACGAGCAGTACTTC.

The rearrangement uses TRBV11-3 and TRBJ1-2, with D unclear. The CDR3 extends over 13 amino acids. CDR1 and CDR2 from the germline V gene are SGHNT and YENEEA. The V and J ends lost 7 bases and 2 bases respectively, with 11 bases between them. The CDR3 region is CASTLSGNYGYTF. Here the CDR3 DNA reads TGTGCCAGCACTTTGTCGGGGAACTATGGCTACACCTTC.

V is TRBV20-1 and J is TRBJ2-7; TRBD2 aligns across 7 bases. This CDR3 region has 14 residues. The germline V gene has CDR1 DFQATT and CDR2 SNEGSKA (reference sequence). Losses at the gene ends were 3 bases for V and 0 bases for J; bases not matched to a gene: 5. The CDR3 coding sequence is TGCAGTGCTAGCCGGGGGGAATACTCCTACGAGCAGTACTTC. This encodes CSASRGEYSYEQYF.

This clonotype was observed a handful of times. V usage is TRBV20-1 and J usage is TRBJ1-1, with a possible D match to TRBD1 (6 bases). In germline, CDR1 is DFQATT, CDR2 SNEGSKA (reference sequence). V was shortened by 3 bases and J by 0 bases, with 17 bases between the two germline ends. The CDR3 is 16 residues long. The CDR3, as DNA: TGCAGTGCTAGCCCTCCGGGACACTATTTGAACACTGAAGCTTTCTTT. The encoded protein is CSASPPGHYLNTEAFF.

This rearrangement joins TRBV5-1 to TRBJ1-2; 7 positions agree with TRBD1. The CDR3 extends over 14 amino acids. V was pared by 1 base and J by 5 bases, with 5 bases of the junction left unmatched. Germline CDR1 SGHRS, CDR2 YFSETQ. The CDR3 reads CASSLYTGEYGYTF. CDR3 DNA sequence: TGCGCCAGCAGCTTGTATACAGGGGAATATGGCTACACCTTC.

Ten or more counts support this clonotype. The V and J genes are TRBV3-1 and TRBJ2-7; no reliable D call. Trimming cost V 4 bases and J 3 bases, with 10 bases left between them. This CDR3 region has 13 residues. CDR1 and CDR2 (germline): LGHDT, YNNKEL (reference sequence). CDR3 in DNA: TGTGCCAGCAGCCTCGGATATCTCTACGAGCAGTACTTC. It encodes CASSLGYLYEQYF.

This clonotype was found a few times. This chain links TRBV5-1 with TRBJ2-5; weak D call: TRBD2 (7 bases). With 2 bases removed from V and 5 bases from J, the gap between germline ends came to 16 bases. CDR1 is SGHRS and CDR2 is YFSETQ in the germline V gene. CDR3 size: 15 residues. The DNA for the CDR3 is TGCGCCAGCAGCTTCAGAGGGGGACTAACGGAGACCCAGTACTTC. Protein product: CASSFRGGLTETQYF.

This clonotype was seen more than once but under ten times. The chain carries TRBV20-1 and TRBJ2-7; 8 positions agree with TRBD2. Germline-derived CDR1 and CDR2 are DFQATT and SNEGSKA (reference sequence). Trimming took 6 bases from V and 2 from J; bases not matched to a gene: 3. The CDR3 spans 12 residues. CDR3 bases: TGCAGTGCGACTAGCGATCCCTACGAGCAGTACTTC. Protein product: CSATSDPYEQYF.

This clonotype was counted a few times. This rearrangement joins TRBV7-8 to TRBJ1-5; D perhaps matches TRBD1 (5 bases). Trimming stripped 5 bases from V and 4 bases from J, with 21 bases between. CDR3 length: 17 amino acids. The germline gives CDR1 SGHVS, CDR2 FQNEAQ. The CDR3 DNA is TGTGCCAGCAGCCCAAGGGGTGGAGGTCGAGCTAATCAGCCCCAGCATTTT. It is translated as CASSPRGGGRANQPQHF.

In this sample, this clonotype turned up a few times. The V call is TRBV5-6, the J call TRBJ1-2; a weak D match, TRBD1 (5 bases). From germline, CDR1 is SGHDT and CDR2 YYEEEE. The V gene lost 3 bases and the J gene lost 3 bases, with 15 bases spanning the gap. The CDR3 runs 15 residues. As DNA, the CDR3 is TGTGCCAGCAGCTCGGTGACCAGGGACGACTATGGCTACACCTTC. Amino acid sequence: CASSSVTRDDYGYTF.

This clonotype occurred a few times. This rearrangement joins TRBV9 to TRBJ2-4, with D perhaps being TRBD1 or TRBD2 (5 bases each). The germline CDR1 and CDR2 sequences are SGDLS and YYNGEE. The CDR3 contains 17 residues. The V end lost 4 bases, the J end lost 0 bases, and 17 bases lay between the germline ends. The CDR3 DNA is TGTGCCAGCAGCCAAACCGGGACCACCTTAGCCAAAAACATTCAGTACTTC. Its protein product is CASSQTGTTLAKNIQYF.

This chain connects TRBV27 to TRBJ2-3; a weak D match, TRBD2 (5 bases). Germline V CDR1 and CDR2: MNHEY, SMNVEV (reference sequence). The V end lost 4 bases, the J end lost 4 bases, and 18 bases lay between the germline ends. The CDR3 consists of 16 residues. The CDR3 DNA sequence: TGTGCCAGCAGTTCCCTGGGCCCAACCGGGGCAGATACGCAGTATTTT. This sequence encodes CASSSLGPTGADTQYF.

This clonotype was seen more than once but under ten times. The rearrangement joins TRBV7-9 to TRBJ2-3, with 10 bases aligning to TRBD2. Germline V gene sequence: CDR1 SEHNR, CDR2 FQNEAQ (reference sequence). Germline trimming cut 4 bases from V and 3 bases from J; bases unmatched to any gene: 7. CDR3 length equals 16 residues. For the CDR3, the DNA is TGTGCCAGCAGCTCCAAGGGTAGCGGGAGGACAGATACGCAGTATTTT. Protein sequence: CASSSKGSGRTDTQYF.

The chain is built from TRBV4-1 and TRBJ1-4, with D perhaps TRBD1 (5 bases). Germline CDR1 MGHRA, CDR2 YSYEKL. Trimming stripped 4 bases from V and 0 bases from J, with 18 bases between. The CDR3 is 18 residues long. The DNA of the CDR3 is TGCGCCAGCAGCCCAAGGGACCCAACGATTGCAACTAATGAAAAACTGTTTTTT. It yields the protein CASSPRDPTIATNEKLFF.

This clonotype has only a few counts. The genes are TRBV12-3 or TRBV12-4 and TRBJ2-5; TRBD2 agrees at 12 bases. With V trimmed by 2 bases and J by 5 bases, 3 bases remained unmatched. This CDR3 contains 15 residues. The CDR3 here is CASSLSGTSGETQYF. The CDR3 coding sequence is TGTGCCAGCAGTTTATCCGGGACTAGCGGGGAGACCCAGTACTTC.

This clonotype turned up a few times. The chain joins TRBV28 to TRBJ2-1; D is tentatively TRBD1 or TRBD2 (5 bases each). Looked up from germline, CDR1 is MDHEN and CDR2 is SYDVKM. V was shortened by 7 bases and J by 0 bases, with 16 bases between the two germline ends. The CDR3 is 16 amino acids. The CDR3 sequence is CASTPRGAPSYNEQFF. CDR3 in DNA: TGTGCCAGCACCCCCAGAGGGGCCCCCTCCTACAATGAGCAGTTCTTC.

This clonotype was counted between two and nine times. This chain's CDR3 is CATRRGGGKDEQFF. DNA for the CDR3: TGTGCCACCCGGAGAGGGGGCGGAAAGGATGAGCAGTTCTTC. V gene TRBV24-1 combines with J gene TRBJ2-1, with 7 bases fitting TRBD1. V lost 9 bases and J lost 8; bases outside the gene matches: 12. Looked up from germline, CDR1 is KGHDR and CDR2 is SFDVKD. The CDR3 is 14 amino acids.